This TCR beta chain comes out of a study of T cells in Graves' hyperthyroidism and ophthalmopathy. Notes on the study in general: Model output signaled ophthalmopathy a median approximately 6.2 months ahead of onset. In the blood, most expanded thyroid clonotypes above 0.001 appeared as well. A 13 V-J model separated ophthalmopathy from stable hyperthyroidism.

Authors of the study amplified TCR beta CDR3 regions from RNA transcripts. The HTBI primer set was used in a first-round RT-PCR of the TCR CDR3. TCRdb re-derived calls from the multiplex PCR reads in MiXCR, one entry per CDR3 protein. Seen here are hundreds of thousands of distinct CDR3 sequences, roughly a fifth observed once, and the top ten hold under 45%. Investigators excluded patients with uncontrolled infection, other autoimmune disease, pregnancy or lactation. Concerning this clonotype: The antigen is undetermined.

CDR1 is SGHRS and CDR2 is YFSETQ in the germline V gene. The CDR3 consists of 17 residues. With V trimmed by 0 bases and J by 5 bases, 9 bases remained unmatched. The sequenced material came from blood. The V gene is TRBV5-1, the J gene TRBJ2-1; 9 bases agree with TRBD1. The sequence came from a man aged 45-60 years with Graves' ophthalmopathy. The CDR3 DNA follows: TGCGCCAGCAGCTTGGTCGTCGCCGGGACAGGGAACAATGAGCAGTTCTTC. Its protein product is CASSLVVAGTGNNEQFF.